Below, 8 T cell receptor beta chains from the same sample are listed, as sequenced in a study of shared clonotypes between healthy human individuals. Naive CD8 cells lacked CD45RO, underwent positive selection for CCR7 and left out terminally differentiated effector memory CD45RA+ cells. Some clones are missing from TCRdb's copy, which holds only in-frame ones; the method was immunoSEQ multiplex PCR. The data contain about 2 million clones, approximately 95% of them seen just once; the ten biggest clones take up 1.2%. The source material was naive CD8+ T cells sorted from blood. Receptors were obtained from a man aged 18-30 years in good health.

The chain combines TRBV11-2 with TRBJ2-1, with TRBD1 as a possible D gene (6 bases). The CDR3 is 13 amino acids. CDR1 is SGHAT and CDR2 is FQNNGV in the germline V gene. V was trimmed by 5 bases and J by 6 bases, leaving 11 bases between them. This CDR3 is CASSPGTSNEQFF. The CDR3 nucleotides are TGTGCCAGCAGCCCCGGGACAAGCAATGAGCAGTTCTTC.

With regard to this clone: Distinct nucleotide sequences in the sample also encode this CDR3. J is TRBJ1-3 and V is TRBV5-4, with TRBD1 as a possible D gene (5 bases). Germline V CDR1 and CDR2: SGHNT, YYREEE (reference sequence). The germline V and J ends were trimmed by 4 bases and 1 base, with 12 bases remaining between them. The CDR3 is 15 amino acids. CDR3 region: CASSLQGGSGNTIYF. The CDR3 DNA sequence: TGTGCCAGCAGCCTCCAGGGTGGATCTGGAAACACCATATATTTT. Based on the CDR3 plus reference TRBV5-4 and TRBJ1-3, the full variable domain is ETGVTQSPTHLIKTRGQQVTLRCSSQSGHNTVSWYQQALGQGPQFIFQYYREEENGRGNFPPRFSGLQFPNYSSELNVNALELDDSALYLCASSLQGGSGNTIYFGEGSWLTVV.

The rearrangement links TRBV9 to TRBJ2-3, with D possibly TRBD2 on 6 matching bases. The CDR3 spans 12 residues. Germline V lookup: CDR1 SGDLS, CDR2 YYNGEE. Trimming took off 3 bases at V and 7 bases at J, with 9 bases between the two ends. The CDR3 spells CASSAEGYTQYF. CDR3 nucleotide sequence: TGTGCCAGCAGCGCGGAGGGGTATACGCAGTATTTT.

A word on this clone: One end of the junction fails to match germline, which may point to a read error. The V gene is TRBV7-7, the J gene TRBJ2-5; 14 bases line up with TRBD2. Germline lookup yields CDR1 SSHAT and CDR2 FNYEAQ (reference sequence). This CDR3 has 15 residues. The CDR3, as DNA: TGTGCTAGCAGCTTACGGACTAGCGGGGGGGAGACCCAGTACTTC. Residues: CASSLRTSGGETQYF.

The chain has TRBV28 and TRBJ2-1; the match to TRBD2 covers 7 bases. Germline V lookup: CDR1 MDHEN, CDR2 SYDVKM. The CDR3 runs to 14 residues. The V gene end was trimmed by 7 bases and the J gene end by 2 bases; junction bases not matched to a gene: 5. CDR3: CASTWGGAYNEQFF. Written as DNA, the CDR3 is TGTGCCAGCACCTGGGGGGGGGCCTACAATGAGCAGTTCTTC.

The chain combines TRBV28 with TRBJ2-1, with D unresolved. This CDR3 spans 15 amino acids. Germline-derived CDR1 and CDR2 are MDHEN and SYDVKM. The V end lost 3 bases, the J end lost 6 bases, and 15 bases lay between the germline ends. CDR3: CASSFPDPAGNEQFF. The CDR3 DNA reads as TGTGCCAGCAGTTTCCCGGATCCGGCTGGCAATGAGCAGTTCTTC.

The chain joins TRBV30 to TRBJ2-1, with 8 bases matching TRBD1. Unmatched junction bases numbered 8, after V lost 4 bases and J lost 0 bases. CDR3 size: 16 residues. Germline V gives CDR1 GTSNPN, CDR2 SVGIG (reference sequence). DNA for the CDR3: TGTGCCTGGACTTCGTGGGACAGGAGCTCCTACAATGAGCAGTTCTTC. It specifies CAWTSWDRSSYNEQFF.

Details on this clone: This CDR3 is also generated by other DNA sequences in the sample. The chain uses TRBV27 and TRBJ2-2; a weak D match, TRBD2 (6 bases). The V and J ends lost 0 bases and 2 bases respectively, with 10 bases between them. In germline, CDR1 is MNHEY, CDR2 SMNVEV (reference sequence). The CDR3 runs to 16 residues. The CDR3 DNA reads as TGTGCCAGCAGTTTATCTTCGGGGGTAAACACCGGGGAGCTGTTTTTT. Protein sequence: CASSLSSGVNTGELFF.